This T cell receptor (beta chain) was identified in a study of T cell repertoires in cytomegalovirus infection. TCRdb re-derived calls from the reads in MiXCR, one entry per CDR3 protein. The sample lists approximately 500,000 distinct CDR3 sequences; around 11% were seen once. The CDR3 has 15 residues. The V end was cut by 6 bases, the J end by 14 bases, with 23 bases between. Germline assignment: CDR1 MNHNS and CDR2 SASEGT. This clonotype was observed at least ten times. The source material was PBMCs. The rearrangement uses TRBV6-1 and TRBJ1-6; D possibly corresponds to TRBD1 (6 bases). The receptor was isolated from a human donor in good health (CMV status not recorded). Some clones in this sample may be carry-over from other donors' samples. The CDR3: CASSDGGSGRRALHF. The CDR3 nucleotides read TGTGCCAGCAGCGACGGGGGCAGTGGTAGGAGAGCCCTCCACTTT.